These 31 T cell receptor beta chains were sequenced from one sample in a study of T cell responses to AZD1222 COVID-19 vaccine. Clones were sequenced by immunoSEQ multiplex PCR, and TCRdb holds only the in-frame ones, with some missing. The sample contains about 140,000 clones, around 90% of which appear only once. The sequences come from peripheral blood, collected 28 days after the second AZD1222 dose. The receptors derive from an adult who received the AZD1222 COVID-19 vaccine.

V usage is TRBV3-1 (or the pseudogene TRBV3-2) and J usage is TRBJ2-7; possible D gene TRBD1, 5 bases. Germline CDR1 is LGHDT and CDR2 is YNNKEL (reference sequence). The CDR3 covers 16 residues. The V gene lost 1 base and the J gene lost 2 bases, with 15 bases spanning the gap. The CDR3 DNA reads as TGTGCCAGCAGCCAAGGGAAGCCCAGGGTTGCCTACGAGCAGTACTTC. Encoded protein: CASSQGKPRVAYEQYF.

The rearrangement uses TRBV7-9 and TRBJ1-2; no clear D. CDR3 size: 12 residues. V lost 1 base and J lost 4, with 4 bases in between. Germline V gene sequence: CDR1 SEHNR, CDR2 FQNEAQ (reference sequence). The CDR3 reads CASSLDSYGYTF. CDR3 nucleotide sequence: TGTGCCAGCAGCTTAGACAGCTATGGCTACACCTTC.

The J gene is TRBJ1-3, the V gene TRBV7-2; perhaps TRBD1 as D (5 bases). V gave up 1 base and J gave up 0 bases, with 7 bases separating them. Germline V gene lookup returns CDR1 SGHTA and CDR2 FQGNSA. The CDR3 consists of 15 residues. The CDR3 here is CASSLERGSGNTIYF. The DNA for the CDR3 is TGTGCCAGCAGCTTAGAGAGGGGCTCTGGAAACACCATATATTTT.

This rearrangement joins TRBV2 to TRBJ1-2; D gene unclear. Germline CDR1 is SNHLY and CDR2 is FYNNEI. The ends were cut back, 5 bases at V and 0 bases at J, with 16 bases in the middle. This CDR3 has 16 amino acids. This CDR3 is CASSPGRLNPNYGYTF. CDR3 DNA sequence: TGTGCCAGCAGTCCCGGCAGACTAAACCCTAACTATGGCTACACCTTC.

The chain has TRBV18 and TRBJ1-2, with D uncertain. Between the trimmed V and J ends, which lost 3 bases and 2 bases, there was a span of 13 bases. The CDR3 is 15 amino acids. CDR1 and CDR2 (germline): KGHSH, LQKENI. CDR3 DNA sequence: TGTGCCAGCTCACCGACGGCAGCTGGGAACTATGGCTACACCTTC. Translated: CASSPTAAGNYGYTF. The full variable domain, with the rest looked up from reference TRBV18 and TRBJ1-2, is NAGVMQNPRHLVRRRGQEARLRCSPMKGHSHVYWYRQLPEEGLKFMVYLQKENIIDESGMPKERFSAEFPKEGPSILRIQQVVRGDSAAYFCASSPTAAGNYGYTFGSGTRLTVV.

This sequence joins TRBV29-1 and TRBJ1-3; unclear D gene. The germline gives CDR1 SQVTM, CDR2 ANQGSEA. The CDR3 totals 13 residues. The V end was cut by 1 base, the J end by 0 bases, with 4 bases between. The CDR3 spells CSVEAASGNTIYF. In DNA form, the CDR3 reads TGCAGCGTTGAAGCCGCCTCTGGAAACACCATATATTTT.

The CDR3 loop reads CASADPGLATDTQYF. CDR3 nucleotides: TGTGCCAGCGCAGACCCGGGACTAGCAACAGATACGCAGTATTTT. The chain is built from TRBV2 and TRBJ2-3; TRBD2 matches 9 bases. Germline V gene lookup returns CDR1 SNHLY and CDR2 FYNNEI. CDR3 length: 15 amino acids. V shed 8 bases, J shed 3 bases, and the junction held 9 bases outside the gene matches.

The gene calls are TRBV5-6 and TRBJ1-2; D is uncertain. Germline loops: CDR1 SGHDT, CDR2 YYEEEE. The CDR3 spans 13 residues. Trimming cost V 1 base and J 5 bases, with 9 bases left between them. CDR3 in amino acids: CASSLRRLYGYTF. The DNA of the CDR3 is TGTGCCAGCAGCTTGCGCCGACTGTATGGCTACACCTTC. The complete variable domain, with remaining parts taken from reference TRBV5-6 and TRBJ1-2, reads DAGVTQSPTHLIKTRGQQVTLRCSPKSGHDTVSWYQQALGQGPQFIFQYYEEEERQRGNFPDRFSGHQFPNYSSELNVNALLLGDSALYLCASSLRRLYGYTFGSGTRLTVV.

The chain uses TRBV6-5 and TRBJ1-5; TRBD1 is a possible D gene (6 bases). The CDR3 contains 13 residues. V shed 8 bases and J shed 6 bases, with 14 bases lying between them. In germline, CDR1 is MNHEY, CDR2 SVGAGI. CDR3 loop: CASLGGMGQPQHF. In DNA form, the CDR3 reads TGTGCCAGCCTAGGGGGGATGGGTCAGCCCCAGCATTTT.

This chain connects TRBV7-3 to TRBJ1-1; 11 bases align to TRBD1. V lost 2 bases to trimming and J lost 0 bases; unmatched junction nucleotides: 11. This CDR3 spans 19 amino acids. Germline loops: CDR1 SGHTA, CDR2 FQGTGA. CDR3 nucleotide sequence: TGTGCCAGCAGCTTATTTGGGACAGGGGGTAGGACGATGAACACTGAAGCTTTCTTT. It specifies CASSLFGTGGRTMNTEAFF.

The chain is built from TRBV3-1 (or the pseudogene TRBV3-2) and TRBJ1-6; D may be TRBD1 (5 bases). The germline V gene encodes CDR1 LGHDT and CDR2 YNNKEL (reference sequence). The CDR3 has 16 amino acids. Trimming took off 0 bases at V and 7 bases at J, with 13 bases between the two ends. The CDR3 loop reads CASSQDSGTSNSPLHF. CDR3 bases: TGTGCCAGCAGCCAAGACTCCGGGACCAGCAATTCACCCCTCCACTTT.

The genes are TRBV7-9 and TRBJ2-2; perhaps TRBD1 as D (5 bases). In germline, CDR1 is SEHNR, CDR2 FQNEAQ (reference sequence). Trimming took 2 bases from V and 6 from J, leaving 13 bases between them. The CDR3 consists of 15 residues. The CDR3 nucleotides are TGTGCCAGCAGCTTATCTGACAGCCGTCCCGGGGAGCTGTTTTTT. Translation gives CASSLSDSRPGELFF.

The J gene is TRBJ1-6, the V gene TRBV19; no clear D gene. Per the germline V gene, CDR1 is LNHDA and CDR2 is SQIVND (reference sequence). This CDR3 is 12 amino acids long. The ends were cut back, 6 bases at V and 6 bases at J, with 6 bases in the middle. The CDR3 protein is CASSGSNSPLHF. The CDR3 DNA follows: TGTGCCAGTAGCGGTAGTAATTCACCCCTCCACTTT.

The chain links TRBV5-6 to TRBJ1-4; a weak D match, TRBD1 (5 bases). The germline V gene has CDR1 SGHDT and CDR2 YYEEEE. V was cut by 1 base and J by 7 bases, with 14 bases left in between. The CDR3 is 15 residues long. The CDR3 DNA reads TGTGCCAGCAGCTTGTCAGCAGGGTTGCGTGAAAAACTGTTTTTT. It encodes CASSLSAGLREKLFF. The full variable domain, in which reference TRBV5-6 and TRBJ1-4 provide the parts outside the CDR3, is DAGVTQSPTHLIKTRGQQVTLRCSPKSGHDTVSWYQQALGQGPQFIFQYYEEEERQRGNFPDRFSGHQFPNYSSELNVNALLLGDSALYLCASSLSAGLREKLFFGSGTQLSVL.

The J gene is TRBJ1-2, the V gene TRBV4-3; possible D gene TRBD1, 5 bases. V was clipped by 0 bases and J by 8 bases, with 16 bases between them. This CDR3 spans 15 amino acids. Germline lookup yields CDR1 LGHNA and CDR2 YSLEER. The CDR3 here is CASSQEGHGGRGYTF. In nucleotides, the CDR3 is TGCGCCAGCAGCCAAGAAGGTCACGGGGGTCGCGGCTACACCTTC.

The rearrangement joins TRBV3-1 (or the pseudogene TRBV3-2) to TRBJ2-7; tentatively, D is TRBD2 (7 bases). CDR3 length equals 15 residues. Between the trimmed V and J ends, which lost 4 bases and 7 bases, there was a span of 20 bases. Germline values: CDR1 LGHDT, CDR2 YNNKEL (reference sequence). The CDR3: CASSLRWGGADEQYF. Written as DNA, the CDR3 is TGTGCCAGCAGCCTCCGTTGGGGGGGGGCCGATGAGCAGTACTTC.

CDR3: CASSSGLDDQYGANVLTF. In DNA, the CDR3 is TGTGCCAGCAGCTCGGGTTTGGACGATCAATATGGGGCCAACGTCCTGACTTTC. V and J are TRBV7-8 and TRBJ2-6, with D uncertain. The CDR3 consists of 18 residues. Germline V CDR1 and CDR2: SGHVS, FQNEAQ. V was clipped by 4 bases and J by 3 bases, with 19 bases between them.

This clone has only one observation. This rearrangement joins TRBV12-3 or TRBV12-4 to TRBJ2-1, with D hard to call. With 4 bases removed from V and 6 bases from J, the gap between germline ends came to 1 base. The CDR3 consists of 10 residues. The CDR3 loop is CASSSNEQFF. The CDR3 DNA sequence: TGTGCCAGCAGTTCCAATGAGCAGTTCTTC.

V gene TRBV6-1 combines with J gene TRBJ2-3, with a tentative D call TRBD2 (6 bases). Per germline, CDR1 MNHNS and CDR2 SASEGT. V gave up 2 bases and J gave up 0 bases, with 12 bases separating them. This CDR3 is built from 16 residues. CDR3 sequence (DNA): TGTGCCAGCAGTGAACGGGTCGGGGGTAGCACAGATACGCAGTATTTT. The encoded protein is CASSERVGGSTDTQYF.

The rearrangement uses TRBV18 and TRBJ1-4; D gene ambiguous. The V and J ends lost 0 bases and 3 bases respectively, with 11 bases between them. Germline V gene sequence: CDR1 KGHSH, CDR2 LQKENI. The CDR3 has 16 amino acids. CDR3 nucleotides: TGTGCCAGCTCACCACCACTACGCGGGGCTAATGAAAAACTGTTTTTT. Translation: CASSPPLRGANEKLFF. Full variable domain (remainder filled in from reference TRBV18 and TRBJ1-4): NAGVMQNPRHLVRRRGQEARLRCSPMKGHSHVYWYRQLPEEGLKFMVYLQKENIIDESGMPKERFSAEFPKEGPSILRIQQVVRGDSAAYFCASSPPLRGANEKLFFGSGTQLSVL.

CDR3 bases: TGTGCCAGCAGCAGTGTGACTAGCACGATGTGGGAGACCCAGTACTTC. Its protein product is CASSSVTSTMWETQYF. The rearrangement uses TRBV11-3 and TRBJ2-5; the match to TRBD2 covers 7 bases. The V segment lost 5 bases and the J segment 5 bases; nucleotides outside the gene matches: 14. The CDR3 length is 16 residues. Germline V gives CDR1 SGHNT, CDR2 YENEEA.

V gene TRBV5-1 combines with J gene TRBJ1-3; 8 bases are shared with TRBD1. The CDR3 runs to 15 residues. J gave up 6 bases and V 0 bases, and 5 bases lay outside the gene matches. The V gene's germline CDR1 is SGHRS and CDR2 YFSETQ. CDR3 sequence: CASSLDTTGVNTIYF. The CDR3 DNA sequence: TGCGCCAGCAGCTTGGACACGACAGGGGTAAACACCATATATTTT. The whole variable domain, remainder taken from reference TRBV5-1 and TRBJ1-3, is KAGVTQTPRYLIKTRGQQVTLSCSPISGHRSVSWYQQTPGQGLQFLFEYFSETQRNKGNFPGRFSGRQFSNSRSEMNVSTLELGDSALYLCASSLDTTGVNTIYFGEGSWLTVV.

The chain has TRBV6-5 and TRBJ2-1; 9 nucleotides match TRBD2. The length of the CDR3 is 14 residues. V trimming: 8 bases; J trimming: 2 bases; junction bases outside the gene matches: 4. In germline, CDR1 is MNHEY, CDR2 SVGAGI. In DNA form, the CDR3 reads TGTGCCAGCCGGAGCGGGAGGCCCTACAATGAGCAGTTCTTC. As protein: CASRSGRPYNEQFF.

This clone was detected a few times. V is TRBV6-2 or TRBV6-3 and J is TRBJ2-7; D gene unclear. Deletions cut 0 bases from V and 6 bases from J, with 6 bases between. The CDR3 has 12 residues. Per the germline V gene, CDR1 is MNHEY and CDR2 is SVGEGT. CDR3 sequence reads: CASSYSPTEQYF. In nucleotides, the CDR3 is TGTGCCAGCAGTTACTCTCCGACCGAGCAGTACTTC.

This chain uses TRBV7-2 with TRBJ1-4, with TRBD1 matching 7 bases. The V and J ends lost 1 base and 10 bases, in that order; junction bases with no gene match: 6. Germline V gives CDR1 SGHTA, CDR2 FQGNSA. This CDR3 has 14 amino acids. CDR3 bases: TGTGCCAGCAGCTTAGTCCCGACAGGGACAAAACTGTTTTTT. This gives the protein CASSLVPTGTKLFF.

The chain couples TRBV6-2 or TRBV6-3 to TRBJ2-7; TRBD2 agrees at 16 bases. Per the germline V gene, CDR1 is MNHEY and CDR2 is SVGEGT. The CDR3 extends over 17 amino acids. The trim removed 5 bases at V and 0 bases at J, leaving 4 bases unmatched. CDR3 sequence (DNA): TGTGCCAGCAGTCGGGGACTAGCGGGAGGGATCTCCTACGAGCAGTACTTC. Translated, it gives CASSRGLAGGISYEQYF.

This chain links TRBV7-2 with TRBJ2-7; D ambiguous. Trimming stripped 5 bases from V and 4 bases from J, with 9 bases between. CDR1 and CDR2 (germline): SGHTA, FQGNSA. There are 12 residues in the CDR3. The CDR3: CASSSHTYEQYF. CDR3 bases: TGTGCCAGCAGCAGCCACACGTACGAGCAGTACTTC.

This clone was recorded a few times. This chain uses TRBV5-4 with TRBJ1-6, with D unclear. Germline V gene data show CDR1 as SGHNT and CDR2 as YYREEE (reference sequence). V dropped 4 bases and J dropped 7 bases, with 9 bases sitting between them. CDR3 length: 13 amino acids. The CDR3 spells CASSRSGNSPLHF. The CDR3 nucleotides read TGTGCCAGCAGCCGCAGTGGGAATTCACCCCTCCACTTT. The whole variable domain, remainder taken from reference TRBV5-4 and TRBJ1-6, is ETGVTQSPTHLIKTRGQQVTLRCSSQSGHNTVSWYQQALGQGPQFIFQYYREEENGRGNFPPRFSGLQFPNYSSELNVNALELDDSALYLCASSRSGNSPLHFGNGTRLTVT.

In its sample, this clone was seen once. The rearrangement links TRBV7-9 to TRBJ1-2; D perhaps matches TRBD1 (6 bases). The CDR3 covers 14 residues. Germline CDR1 SEHNR, CDR2 FQNEAQ (reference sequence). V lost 5 bases, J lost 3 bases, and 13 bases lay in between. CDR3: CASSSGGGDYGYTF. In nucleotides, the CDR3 is TGTGCCAGCAGCAGTGGAGGGGGAGACTATGGCTACACCTTC.

The chain carries TRBV7-9 and TRBJ1-2; D might be TRBD1 (5 bases). Per germline, CDR1 SEHNR and CDR2 FQNEAQ (reference sequence). This CDR3 is 14 amino acids long. The V and J ends lost 5 bases and 6 bases respectively, with 16 bases between them. The CDR3 DNA reads as TGTGCCAGCAGCCCTCATCAGGGTCCCCATGGCTACACCTTC. It codes for CASSPHQGPHGYTF.

This chain uses TRBV7-2 with TRBJ1-2; weak D call: TRBD1 (6 bases). The CDR3 is 14 amino acids. CDR1 is SGHTA, CDR2 FQGNSA, per germline. V gave up 3 bases and J gave up 2 bases, with 10 bases separating them. The CDR3 region has the DNA TGTGCCAGCAGCTTGGAGCAGGGGAACTATGGCTACACCTTC. Translated, it gives CASSLEQGNYGYTF.